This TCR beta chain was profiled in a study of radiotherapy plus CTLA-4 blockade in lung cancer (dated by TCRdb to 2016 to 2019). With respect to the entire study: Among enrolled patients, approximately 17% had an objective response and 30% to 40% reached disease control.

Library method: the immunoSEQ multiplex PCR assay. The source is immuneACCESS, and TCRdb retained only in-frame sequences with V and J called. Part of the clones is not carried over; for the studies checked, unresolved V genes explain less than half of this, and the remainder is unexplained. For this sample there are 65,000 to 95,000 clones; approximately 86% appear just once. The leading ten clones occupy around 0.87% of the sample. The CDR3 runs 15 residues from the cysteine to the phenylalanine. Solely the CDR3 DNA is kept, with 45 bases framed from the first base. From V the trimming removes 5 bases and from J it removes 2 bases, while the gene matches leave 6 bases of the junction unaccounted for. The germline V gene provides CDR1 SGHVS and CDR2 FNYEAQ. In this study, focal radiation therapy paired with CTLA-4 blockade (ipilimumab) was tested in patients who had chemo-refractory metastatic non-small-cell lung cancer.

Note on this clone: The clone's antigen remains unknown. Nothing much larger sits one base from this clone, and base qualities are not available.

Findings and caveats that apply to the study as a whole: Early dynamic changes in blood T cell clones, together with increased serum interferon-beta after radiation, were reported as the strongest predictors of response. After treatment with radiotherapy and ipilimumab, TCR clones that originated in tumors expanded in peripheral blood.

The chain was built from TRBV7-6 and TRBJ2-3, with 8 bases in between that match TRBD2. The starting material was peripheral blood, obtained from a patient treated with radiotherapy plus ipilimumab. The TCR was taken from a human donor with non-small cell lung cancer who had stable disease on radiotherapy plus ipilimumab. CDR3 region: CASSKSGGATDTQYF. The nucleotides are TGTGCCAGCAGCAAGAGCGGGGGTGCCACAGATACGCAGTATTTT.